The 26 T cell receptor beta chains listed next were all sequenced from one sample in a study of CD8+CD57+ T cells in acquired aplastic anemia. Genomic DNA, serving as template, underwent TCR beta VDJ and CDR3 profiling. Each CDR3 protein gets one entry after TCRdb re-called the reads with MiXCR. The table includes about 180,000 distinct CDR3 sequences, 35% to 50% detected once. The sequencing sample was made of sorted CD4+, CD8+, or CD8+CD57+ T cells (not recorded which) from PBMCs. These receptors were taken from a human donor in good health.

This clonotype appeared many times. In DNA, the CDR3 is TGCAGTGCTAGAACCGGGAGGGTAAACATTCAGTACTTC. Protein product: CSARTGRVNIQYF. The V call is TRBV20-1, the J call TRBJ2-4; TRBD2 matches at 8 bases. The CDR3 spans 13 residues. The J segment lost 6 bases and the V segment lost 2 bases, leaving 3 bases of the junction unmatched. Germline-derived CDR1 and CDR2 are DFQATT and SNEGSKA (reference sequence).

This clonotype was found many times. The chain employs TRBV10-3 and TRBJ1-5; 7 bases align to TRBD1. V lost 6 bases to trimming and J lost 0 bases; unmatched junction nucleotides: 5. CDR1 ENHRY and CDR2 SYGVKD come from the germline V gene. The CDR3 extends over 15 amino acids. Here the CDR3 reads CAIRTDRASNQPQHF. The CDR3, as DNA: TGTGCCATCAGGACTGACAGGGCTAGCAATCAGCCCCAGCATTTT.

CDR3 amino acids: CASSSTGLGVLTF. DNA for the CDR3: TGTGCCAGCAGTTCGACAGGGCTCGGCGTCCTGACTTTC. J is TRBJ2-6 and V is TRBV7-2; TRBD1 matches 7 bases. Germline CDR1 is SGHTA and CDR2 is FQGNSA. This CDR3 is 13 amino acids long. Germline trimming cut 6 bases from V and 12 bases from J; bases unmatched to any gene: 8.

Written as DNA, the CDR3 is TGCAGTGCTAGCGGGAGGGGGCCAGATACGCAGTATTTT. Protein sequence: CSASGRGPDTQYF. This sequence joins TRBV20-1 and TRBJ2-3, with D perhaps TRBD2 (8 bases). Per the germline V gene, CDR1 is DFQATT and CDR2 is SNEGSKA (reference sequence). The CDR3 spans 13 residues. Between the trimmed V and J ends, which lost 3 bases and 4 bases, there was a span of 11 bases.

V is TRBV20-1 and J is TRBJ1-1; D call uncertain. Deletions cut 7 bases from V and 3 bases from J, with 6 bases between. This CDR3 has 10 residues. CDR1 is DFQATT, CDR2 SNEGSKA, per germline (reference sequence). CDR3 sequence: CSVPYTEAFF. In nucleotides, the CDR3 is TGCAGTGTGCCCTACACTGAAGCTTTCTTT.

This clonotype was counted many times. The genes are TRBV5-4 and TRBJ1-1; perhaps TRBD1 as D (5 bases). Germline CDR1 SGHNT, CDR2 YYREEE (reference sequence). The CDR3 extends over 16 amino acids. V shed 0 bases and J shed 0 bases, with 12 bases lying between them. The CDR3 bases are TGTGCCAGCAGCTTGGGGGCGGGACTCATGAACACTGAAGCTTTCTTT. It is translated as CASSLGAGLMNTEAFF.

Only one count was recorded for this clonotype. The V gene is TRBV6-2 or TRBV6-3, the J gene TRBJ1-1; TRBD1 matches 8 bases. This CDR3 is built from 14 residues. CDR1 and CDR2 from the germline V gene are MNHEY and SVGEGT. The ends lost 2 bases at V and 5 bases at J; junction bases unmatched: 4. CDR3 amino acids: CASSYQGAQTEAFF. As DNA, the CDR3 is TGTGCCAGCAGTTACCAGGGGGCGCAGACTGAAGCTTTCTTT.

A remark on this clonotype: This may be a read error, as it is one base from a much larger clone. The chain is built from TRBV10-3 and TRBJ2-2; D remains ambiguous. Looked up from germline, CDR1 is ENHRY and CDR2 is SYGVKD. Between the trimmed V and J ends, which lost 6 bases and 4 bases, there was a span of 12 bases. This CDR3 comprises 14 residues. The chain's CDR3 is CAIRDGDTTGELFF. CDR3 sequence (DNA): TGTGCCATCAGAGATGGAGATACCACCGGGGAGCTGTTTTTT.

The rearrangement links TRBV12-3 or TRBV12-4 to TRBJ1-5, with D maybe TRBD1 (5 bases). The V end was cut by 6 bases, the J end by 5 bases, with 14 bases between. This CDR3 has 14 amino acids. The CDR3 region is CASSRDRPYQPQHF. Here the CDR3 DNA reads TGTGCCAGCAGCCGCGACAGACCCTATCAGCCCCAGCATTTT.

This clonotype is categorized as medium-sized. The chain carries TRBV10-3 and TRBJ1-6, with 7 bases lining up with TRBD1. V gave up 8 bases and J gave up 7 bases; unmatched junction bases: 5. This CDR3 contains 13 residues. Germline V gives CDR1 ENHRY, CDR2 SYGVKD. The CDR3 DNA reads TGTGCCATCGGACAGGACTCGAATTCACCCCTCCACTTT. It encodes CAIGQDSNSPLHF.

This clonotype was found a few times. V is TRBV29-1 and J is TRBJ2-7, with 8 bases fitting TRBD2. CDR1 and CDR2 from the germline V gene are SQVTM and ANQGSEA. Losses at the gene ends were 4 bases for V and 2 bases for J; bases not matched to a gene: 7. The CDR3 loop spans 14 amino acids. The CDR3 DNA reads as TGCAGCGTTGCGGGGGGGGACGGTACCTACGAGCAGTACTTC. Protein product: CSVAGGDGTYEQYF.

This clonotype was seen a few times. V gene TRBV2 combines with J gene TRBJ1-5, with 8 bases fitting TRBD1. Per germline, CDR1 SNHLY and CDR2 FYNNEI. V shed 5 bases, J shed 7 bases, and the junction held 13 bases outside the gene matches. The CDR3 consists of 16 residues. CDR3 sequence: CASSTRTGLGGQPQHF. In DNA form, the CDR3 reads TGTGCCAGCAGTACACGGACAGGGCTGGGCGGACAGCCCCAGCATTTT.

This clonotype was seen more than once but under ten times. The chain joins TRBV29-1 to TRBJ1-1, with 7 bases matching TRBD1. The junction had 7 bases not matched to a gene; V was cut back by 0 bases and J by 0 bases. This CDR3 has 16 residues. Per the germline V gene, CDR1 is SQVTM and CDR2 is ANQGSEA. The CDR3 DNA follows: TGCAGCGTTGAAGATAGGCAGGGGGAGATGAACACTGAAGCTTTCTTT. This gives the protein CSVEDRQGEMNTEAFF. The full variable domain, with the rest looked up from reference TRBV29-1 and TRBJ1-1, is SAVISQKPSRDICQRGTSLTIQCQVDSQVTMMFWYRQQPGQSLTLIATANQGSEATYESGFVIDKFPISRPNLTFSTLTVSNMSPEDSSIYLCSVEDRQGEMNTEAFFGQGTRLTVV.

V is TRBV7-9 and J is TRBJ2-5; D is unclear. The CDR3 sequence is 12 residues long. The germline CDR1 and CDR2 sequences are SEHNR and FQNEAQ (reference sequence). Deletions cut 1 base from V and 5 bases from J, with 5 bases between. CDR3: CASSLVAETQYF. The CDR3 DNA is TGTGCCAGCAGCTTAGTCGCCGAGACCCAGTACTTC.

The CDR3 nucleotides read TGTGCCACCAGCAGAGAGACCGGGACTAGCGAGCAGTACTTC. This encodes CATSRETGTSEQYF. This chain links TRBV15 with TRBJ2-7, with 8 bases fitting TRBD2. The V gene end was trimmed by 0 bases and the J gene end by 6 bases; junction bases not matched to a gene: 4. The germline gives CDR1 LNHNV, CDR2 YYDKDF (reference sequence). CDR3 length: 14 residues.

This chain joins TRBV5-1 and TRBJ2-2; TRBD2 matches at 14 bases. Trimming took 4 bases from V and 4 from J; bases not matched to a gene: 15. The germline V gene has CDR1 SGHRS and CDR2 YFSETQ. This CDR3 spans 20 amino acids. The DNA for the CDR3 is TGCGCCAGCAGCCGGAAAGCGGGACTAGCGGGAGAAGTCGGCACCGGGGAGCTGTTTTTT. This sequence encodes CASSRKAGLAGEVGTGELFF.

The sample holds one count of this clonotype. The chain joins TRBV19 to TRBJ1-1, with D possibly TRBD1 on 6 matching bases. Trimming shortened V by 7 bases and J by 1 base, and 13 bases separated the two germline ends. The CDR3 has 14 amino acids. Germline CDR1 LNHDA, CDR2 SQIVND (reference sequence). CDR3 loop: CASTLRGGNTEAFF. Written as DNA, the CDR3 is TGTGCCAGTACCTTAAGAGGGGGGAACACTGAAGCTTTCTTT.

About this clonotype: This CDR3 is missing its conserved last phenylalanine or tryptophan, likely due to a read error. This rearrangement joins TRBV7-3 to TRBJ2-2; D is ambiguous. CDR3 length: 13 residues. Germline CDR1 and CDR2: SGHTA and FQGTGA. CDR3 nucleotides: TGTGCCAGCAGTCCAGCGAACACCGGTGAGCTGTTTCTT. Translated: CASSPANTGELFL.

Details on this clonotype: Since the CDR3 does not end with the conserved phenylalanine or tryptophan, this likely comes from a read error. No DNA is shown, since the ends of the CDR3 on it are uncertain; the CDR3 is the one TCRdb lists. The chain uses TRBV7-9 and TRBJ2-2. CDR1 is SEHNR and CDR2 is FQNEAQ in the germline V gene (reference sequence). The CDR3 comprises 8 residues, both ends counted. The CDR3 sequence is CASSLVTV.

J is TRBJ2-5 and V is TRBV10-3, with D unclear. This CDR3 comprises 12 residues. Between the trimmed V and J ends, which lost 4 bases and 2 bases, there was a span of 5 bases. The V gene's germline CDR1 is ENHRY and CDR2 SYGVKD. CDR3 sequence (DNA): TGTGCCATCAGTGCTCAGCAAGAGACCCAGTACTTC. Translated: CAISAQQETQYF.

This clonotype appeared many times. The chain has TRBV24-1 and TRBJ2-2; 16 nucleotides agree with TRBD2. Germline V lookup: CDR1 KGHDR, CDR2 SFDVKD. The CDR3 runs 19 residues. Trimming cost V 4 bases and J 3 bases; bases outside gene matches: 7. Here the CDR3 DNA reads TGTGCCACCAGTGACCGGGGACTAGCGGGAGGGCTTGACACCGGGGAGCTGTTTTTT. Encoded protein: CATSDRGLAGGLDTGELFF.

This clonotype has ten or more counts. The gene calls are TRBV4-2 and TRBJ2-5; D not certain. The germline V gene encodes CDR1 LGHNA and CDR2 YNFKEQ. This CDR3 has 11 residues. The V and J ends lost 5 bases and 0 bases respectively, with 1 base between them. The CDR3 DNA reads TGTGCCAGCAGCAACCAAGAGACCCAGTACTTC. This encodes CASSNQETQYF.

CDR3 nucleotides: TGTGCCACCAGCAGAGATCTGGGGAGTGAGCAGTTCTTC. This translates into CATSRDLGSEQFF. The V call is TRBV15, the J call TRBJ2-1, with a weak D call TRBD2 (5 bases). V was pared by 0 bases and J by 9 bases, with 9 bases between. Germline CDR1 reads LNHNV; CDR2 reads YYDKDF (reference sequence). The CDR3 has 13 amino acids. Drawing the rest from reference TRBV15 and TRBJ2-1, the complete variable domain is DAMVIQNPRYQVTQFGKPVTLSCSQTLNHNVMYWYQQKSSQAPKLLFHYYDKDFNNEADTPDNFQSRRPNTSFCFLDIRSPGLGDTAMYLCATSRDLGSEQFFGPGTRLTVL.

A remark on this clonotype: A much larger clone lies a single base off, so this may be a read error. The V gene is TRBV5-1, the J gene TRBJ2-5; 13 positions match TRBD2. Per germline, CDR1 SGHRS and CDR2 YFSETQ. This CDR3 contains 15 residues. V shed 4 bases, J shed 3 bases, and the junction held 3 bases outside the gene matches. CDR3 DNA sequence: TGCGCCAGCAGCGGGACTAGCGGGATGGAAGAGACCCAGTACTTC. Its protein is CASSGTSGMEETQYF. Supplemented by reference TRBV5-1 and TRBJ2-5, the full variable domain reads KAGVTQTPRYLIKTRGQQVTLSCSPISGHRSVSWYQQTPGQGLQFLFEYFSETQRNKGNFPGRFSGRQFSNSRSEMNVSTLELGDSALYLCASSGTSGMEETQYFGPGTRLLVL.

This clonotype was seen only once. This chain links TRBV20-1 with TRBJ2-1, with TRBD2 matching 14 bases. This CDR3 is built from 16 residues. With V trimmed by 4 bases and J by 4 bases, 6 bases remained unmatched. Germline CDR1 and CDR2: DFQATT and SNEGSKA (reference sequence). In DNA form, the CDR3 reads TGCAGTGCTATGGGACTAGCGGGAGAGACATACAATGAGCAGTTCTTC. It codes for CSAMGLAGETYNEQFF.

On this clonotype itself: In this CDR3 the conserved last residue, phenylalanine or tryptophan, is missing, so a read error is likely. This chain joins TRBV24-1 and TRBJ1-2, with D possibly TRBD1 on 5 matching bases. The ends were cut back, 2 bases at V and 8 bases at J, with 17 bases in the middle. Germline lookup yields CDR1 KGHDR and CDR2 SFDVKD. The CDR3 extends over 15 amino acids. CDR3 nucleotide sequence: TGTGCCACCAGTGATTCGACCCCTTCTAGGGGAGGCTACACCCTC. The encoded protein is CATSDSTPSRGGYTL.